This T cell receptor (beta chain) was recorded in a study of T cell repertoires in ileal Crohn's disease. Findings and limits, study-wide: Clonal expansions were more frequent in active smokers than non-smokers at surgery.

Sample time point: proximal margin of the surgical specimen (macroscopically non-inflamed). Measured with immunoSEQ multiplex PCR; TCRdb has only the in-frame clones, and not every one. Of several thousand clones listed, around 74% are singletons. To note about this clone: What it binds is not known.

The receptor was derived from an adult with Crohn's disease. The sample consisted of ileal tissue.

The CDR3 DNA reads TGTGCCAGCAGCTTACGGGAGGGCCGGACAGATACGCAGTATTTT. Its translation is CASSLREGRTDTQYF. The V and J genes are TRBV7-8 and TRBJ2-3; the match to TRBD2 covers 8 bases. CDR3 length equals 15 residues. J lost 3 bases, V lost 2 bases, and 4 bases had no gene match. Germline values: CDR1 SGHVS, CDR2 FQNEAQ.